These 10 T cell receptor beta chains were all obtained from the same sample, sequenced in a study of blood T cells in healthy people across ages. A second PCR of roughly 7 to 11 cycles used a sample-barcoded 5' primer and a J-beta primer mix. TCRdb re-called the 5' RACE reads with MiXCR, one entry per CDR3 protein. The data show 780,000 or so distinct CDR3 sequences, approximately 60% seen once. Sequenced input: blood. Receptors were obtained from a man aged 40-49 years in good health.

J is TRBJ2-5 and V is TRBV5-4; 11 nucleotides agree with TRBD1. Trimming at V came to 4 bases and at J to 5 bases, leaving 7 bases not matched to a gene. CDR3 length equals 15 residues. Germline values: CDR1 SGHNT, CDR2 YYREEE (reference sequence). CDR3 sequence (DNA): TGTGCCAGCAGCCCCAAAGGGACAGGGGGGGAGACCCAGTACTTC. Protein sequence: CASSPKGTGGETQYF.

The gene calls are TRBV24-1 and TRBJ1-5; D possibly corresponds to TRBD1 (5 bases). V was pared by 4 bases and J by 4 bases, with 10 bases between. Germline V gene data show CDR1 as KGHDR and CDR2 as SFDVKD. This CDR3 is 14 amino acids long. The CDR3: CATSEGRGNQPQHF. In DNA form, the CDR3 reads TGTGCCACCAGTGAGGGACGGGGTAATCAGCCCCAGCATTTT.

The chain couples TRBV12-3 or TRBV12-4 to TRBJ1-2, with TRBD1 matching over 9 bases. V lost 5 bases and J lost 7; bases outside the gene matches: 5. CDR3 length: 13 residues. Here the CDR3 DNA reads TGTGCCAGCAGTAAGGGACAGGGTTGTGGCTACACCTTC. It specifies CASSKGQGCGYTF.

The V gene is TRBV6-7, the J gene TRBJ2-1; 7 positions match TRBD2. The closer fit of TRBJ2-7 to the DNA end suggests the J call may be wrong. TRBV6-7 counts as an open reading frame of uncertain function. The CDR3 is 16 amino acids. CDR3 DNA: TGTGCCAGCACTACTACAGCGGGAATAACCTACAATGAGCAGTACTTC. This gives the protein CASTTTAGITYNEQYF.

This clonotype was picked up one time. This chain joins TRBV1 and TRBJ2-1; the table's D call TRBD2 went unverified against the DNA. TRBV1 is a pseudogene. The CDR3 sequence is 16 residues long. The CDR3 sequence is CTSSQGRSGGAGEQFF. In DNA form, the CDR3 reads TGCACCAGCAGCCAAGGCCGTAGCGGGGGGGCGGGTGAGCAGTTCTTC.

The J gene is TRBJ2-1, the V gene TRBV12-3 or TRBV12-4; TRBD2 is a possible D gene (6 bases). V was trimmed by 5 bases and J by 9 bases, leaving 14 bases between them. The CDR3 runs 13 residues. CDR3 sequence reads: CASSPWGGTEQFF. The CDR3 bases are TGTGCCAGCAGTCCCTGGGGCGGGACTGAGCAGTTCTTC.

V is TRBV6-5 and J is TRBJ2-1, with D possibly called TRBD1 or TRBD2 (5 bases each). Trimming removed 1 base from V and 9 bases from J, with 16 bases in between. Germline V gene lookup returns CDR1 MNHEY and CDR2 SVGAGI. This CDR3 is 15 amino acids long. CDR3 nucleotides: TGTGCCAGCAGTTACTTGGGGGAACCGGGGCCTGAGCAGTTCTTC. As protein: CASSYLGEPGPEQFF.

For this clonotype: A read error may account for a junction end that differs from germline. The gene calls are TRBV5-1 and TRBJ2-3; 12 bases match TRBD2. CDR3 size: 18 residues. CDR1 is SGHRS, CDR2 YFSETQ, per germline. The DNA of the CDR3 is TGCGCCAGTAGCTTGTCGGCTAGCGGGAGGGGTAGTGGAGATACGCAGTATTTT. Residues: CASSLSASGRGSGDTQYF.

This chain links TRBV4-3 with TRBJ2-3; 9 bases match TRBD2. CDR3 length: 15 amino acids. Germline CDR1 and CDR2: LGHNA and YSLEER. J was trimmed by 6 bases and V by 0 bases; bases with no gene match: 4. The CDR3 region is CASSQESGRWDTQYF. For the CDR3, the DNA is TGCGCCAGCAGCCAAGAAAGCGGGAGGTGGGATACGCAGTATTTT.

The CDR3 spells CASSLGWGRVAVIAKNIQYF. The CDR3 DNA reads TGTGCCAGCAGCCTAGGATGGGGCAGGGTGGCGGTTATAGCCAAAAACATTCAGTACTTC. The chain joins TRBV11-2 to TRBJ2-4; D perhaps matches TRBD1 (5 bases). Germline CDR1 reads SGHAT; CDR2 reads FQNNGV. CDR3 length: 20 residues. Trimming cost V 5 bases and J 0 bases, with 26 bases left between them.